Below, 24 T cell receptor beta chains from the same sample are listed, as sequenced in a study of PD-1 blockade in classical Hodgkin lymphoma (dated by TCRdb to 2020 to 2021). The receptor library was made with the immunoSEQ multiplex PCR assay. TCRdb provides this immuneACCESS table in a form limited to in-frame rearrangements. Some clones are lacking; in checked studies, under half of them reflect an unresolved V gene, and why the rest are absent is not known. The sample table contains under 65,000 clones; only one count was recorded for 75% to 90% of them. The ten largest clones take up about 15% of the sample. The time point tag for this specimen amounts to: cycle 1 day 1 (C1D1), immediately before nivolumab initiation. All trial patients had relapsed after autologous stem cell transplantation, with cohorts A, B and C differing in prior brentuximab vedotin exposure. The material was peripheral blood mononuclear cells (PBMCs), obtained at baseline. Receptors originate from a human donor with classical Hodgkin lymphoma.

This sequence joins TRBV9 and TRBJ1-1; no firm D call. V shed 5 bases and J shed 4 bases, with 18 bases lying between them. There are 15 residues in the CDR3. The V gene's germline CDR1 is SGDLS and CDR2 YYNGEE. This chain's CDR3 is CASSYSGLRSTEAFF. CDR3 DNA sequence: TGTGCCAGCAGTTATTCGGGCCTCCGGAGCACTGAAGCTTTCTTT.

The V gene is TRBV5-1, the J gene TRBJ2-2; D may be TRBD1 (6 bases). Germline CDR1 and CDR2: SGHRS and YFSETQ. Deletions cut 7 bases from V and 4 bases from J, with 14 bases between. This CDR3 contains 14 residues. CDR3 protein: CASPTRQVTGELFF. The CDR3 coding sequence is TGCGCCAGCCCGACGAGACAGGTCACCGGGGAGCTGTTTTTT.

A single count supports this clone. The CDR3 DNA sequence: TGCAGCCCAAGTTGGACAGCAAAAGACACAGATACGCAGTATTTT. Protein product: CSPSWTAKDTDTQYF. The genes are TRBV29-1 and TRBJ2-3, with D perhaps TRBD1 (6 bases). CDR1 is SQVTM, CDR2 ANQGSEA, per germline. The V end lost 8 bases, the J end lost 2 bases, and 20 bases lay between the germline ends. The CDR3 is 15 amino acids.

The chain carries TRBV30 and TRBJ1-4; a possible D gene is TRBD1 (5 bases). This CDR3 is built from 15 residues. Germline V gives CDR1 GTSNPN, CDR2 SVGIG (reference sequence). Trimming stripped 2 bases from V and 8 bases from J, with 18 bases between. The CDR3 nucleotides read TGTGCCTGGAGTAGGGCGCCCCAGGGTTGGGAAAAACTGTTTTTT. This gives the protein CAWSRAPQGWEKLFF.

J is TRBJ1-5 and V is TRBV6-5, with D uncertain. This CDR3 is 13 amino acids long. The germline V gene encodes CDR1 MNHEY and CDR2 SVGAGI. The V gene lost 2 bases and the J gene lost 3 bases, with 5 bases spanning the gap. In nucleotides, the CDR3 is TGTGCCAGCAGTTACACGGACAATCAGCCCCAGCATTTT. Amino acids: CASSYTDNQPQHF.

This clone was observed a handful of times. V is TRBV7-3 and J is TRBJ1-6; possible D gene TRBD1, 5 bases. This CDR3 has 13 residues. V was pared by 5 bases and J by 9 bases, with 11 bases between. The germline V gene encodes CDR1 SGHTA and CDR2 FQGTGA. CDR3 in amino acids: CASSRGYGSPLHF. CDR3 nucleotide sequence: TGTGCCAGCAGCCGGGGCTATGGTTCACCCCTCCACTTT.

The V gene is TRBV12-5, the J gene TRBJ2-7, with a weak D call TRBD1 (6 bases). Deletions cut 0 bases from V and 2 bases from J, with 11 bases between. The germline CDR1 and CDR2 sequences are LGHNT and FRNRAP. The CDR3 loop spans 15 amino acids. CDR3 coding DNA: TGTGCTAGTGGTTTGGTACCCGGACAGCCCTACGAGCAGTACTTC. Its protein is CASGLVPGQPYEQYF.

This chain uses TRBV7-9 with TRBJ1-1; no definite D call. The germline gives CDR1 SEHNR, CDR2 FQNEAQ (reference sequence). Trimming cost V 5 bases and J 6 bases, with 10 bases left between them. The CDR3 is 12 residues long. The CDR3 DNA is TGTGCCAGCAGCCCATTGGAAGCTGAAGCTTTCTTT. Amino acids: CASSPLEAEAFF.

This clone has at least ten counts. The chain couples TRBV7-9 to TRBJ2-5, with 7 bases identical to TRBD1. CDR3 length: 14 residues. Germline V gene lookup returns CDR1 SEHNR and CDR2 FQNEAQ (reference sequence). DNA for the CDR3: TGTGCTAGTGGACAGGCTCATCCCTTTGGGGCCCAGTACTTC. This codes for CASGQAHPFGAQYF.

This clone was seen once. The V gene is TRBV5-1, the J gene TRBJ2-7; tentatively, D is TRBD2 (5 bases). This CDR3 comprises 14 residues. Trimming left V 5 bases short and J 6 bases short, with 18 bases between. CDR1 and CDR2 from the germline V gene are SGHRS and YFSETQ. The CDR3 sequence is CASSNPPSGSEQYF. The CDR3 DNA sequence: TGCGCCAGCAGTAATCCACCCTCGGGATCCGAGCAGTACTTC.

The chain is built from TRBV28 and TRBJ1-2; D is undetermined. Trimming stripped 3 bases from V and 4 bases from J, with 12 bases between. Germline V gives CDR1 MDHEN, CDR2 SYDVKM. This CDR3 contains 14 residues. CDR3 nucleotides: TGTGCCAGCAGTTTGCCGGTGGCTGGCTATGGCTACACCTTC. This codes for CASSLPVAGYGYTF.

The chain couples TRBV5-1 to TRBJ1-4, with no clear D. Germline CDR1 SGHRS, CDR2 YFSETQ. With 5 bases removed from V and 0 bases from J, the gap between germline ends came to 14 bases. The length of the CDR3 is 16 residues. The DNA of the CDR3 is TGCGCCAGCAGGACTGGTTACCGGACAACTAATGAAAAACTGTTTTTT. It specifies CASRTGYRTTNEKLFF.

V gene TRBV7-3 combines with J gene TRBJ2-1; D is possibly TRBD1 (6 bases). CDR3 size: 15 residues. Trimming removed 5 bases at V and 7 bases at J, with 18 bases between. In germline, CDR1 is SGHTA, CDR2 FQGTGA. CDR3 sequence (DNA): TGTGCCAGCAGCCGCTGGAGTGGACAGCCTAATGAGCAGTTCTTC. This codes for CASSRWSGQPNEQFF.

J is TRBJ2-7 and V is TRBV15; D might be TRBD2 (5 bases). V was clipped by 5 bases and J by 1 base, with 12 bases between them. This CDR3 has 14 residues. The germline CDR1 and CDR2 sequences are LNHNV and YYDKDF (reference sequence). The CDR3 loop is CATSDHRESYEQYF. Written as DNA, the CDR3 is TGTGCCACCAGCGATCATAGGGAGTCCTACGAGCAGTACTTC. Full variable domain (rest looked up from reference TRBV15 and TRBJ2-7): DAMVIQNPRYQVTQFGKPVTLSCSQTLNHNVMYWYQQKSSQAPKLLFHYYDKDFNNEADTPDNFQSRRPNTSFCFLDIRSPGLGDTAMYLCATSDHRESYEQYFGPGTRLTVT.

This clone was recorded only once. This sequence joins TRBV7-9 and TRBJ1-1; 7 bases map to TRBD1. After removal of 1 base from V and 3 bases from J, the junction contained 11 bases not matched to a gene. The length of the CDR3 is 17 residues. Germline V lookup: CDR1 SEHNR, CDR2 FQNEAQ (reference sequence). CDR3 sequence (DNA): TGTGCCAGCAGCTTAGAGGGGGCCGGGGGGTTGGACACTGAAGCTTTCTTT. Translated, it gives CASSLEGAGGLDTEAFF.

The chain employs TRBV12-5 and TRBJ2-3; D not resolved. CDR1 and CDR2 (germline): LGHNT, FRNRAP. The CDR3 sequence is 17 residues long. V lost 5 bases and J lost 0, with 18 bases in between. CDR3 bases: TGTGCTAGTGGTCCCCCGCCCCTGGAATTTAGCACAGATACGCAGTATTTT. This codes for CASGPPPLEFSTDTQYF.

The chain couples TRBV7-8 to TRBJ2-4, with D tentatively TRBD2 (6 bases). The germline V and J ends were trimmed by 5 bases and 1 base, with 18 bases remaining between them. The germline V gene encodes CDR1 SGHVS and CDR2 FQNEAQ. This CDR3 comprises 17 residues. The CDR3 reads CASSTLGGSGAKNIQYF. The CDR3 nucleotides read TGTGCCAGCAGCACCCTTGGGGGGAGCGGGGCCAAAAACATTCAGTACTTC. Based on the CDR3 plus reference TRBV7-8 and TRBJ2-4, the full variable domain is GAGVSQSPRYKVAKRGQDVALRCDPISGHVSLFWYQQALGQGPEFLTYFQNEAQLDKSGLPSDRFFAERPEGSVSTLKIQRTQQEDSAVYLCASSTLGGSGAKNIQYFGAGTRLSVL.

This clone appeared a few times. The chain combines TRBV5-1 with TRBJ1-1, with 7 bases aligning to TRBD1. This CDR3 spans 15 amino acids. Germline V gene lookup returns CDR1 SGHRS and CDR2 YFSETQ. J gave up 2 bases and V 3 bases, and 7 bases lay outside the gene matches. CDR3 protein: CASSWGTDANTEAFF. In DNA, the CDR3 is TGCGCCAGCAGCTGGGGGACAGACGCAAACACTGAAGCTTTCTTT.

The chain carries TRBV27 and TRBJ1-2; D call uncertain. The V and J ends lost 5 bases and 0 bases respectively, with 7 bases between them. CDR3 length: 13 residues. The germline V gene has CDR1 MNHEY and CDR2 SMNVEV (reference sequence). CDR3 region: CASSPWANYGYTF. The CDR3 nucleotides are TGTGCCAGCAGTCCTTGGGCTAACTATGGCTACACCTTC.

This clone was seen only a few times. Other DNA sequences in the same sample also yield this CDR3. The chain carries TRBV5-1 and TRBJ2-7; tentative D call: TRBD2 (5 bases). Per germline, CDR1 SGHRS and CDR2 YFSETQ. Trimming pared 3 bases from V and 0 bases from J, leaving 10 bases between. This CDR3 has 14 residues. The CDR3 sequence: CASSSTRDSYEQYF. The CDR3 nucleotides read TGCGCCAGCAGCTCAACACGGGACTCCTACGAGCAGTACTTC.

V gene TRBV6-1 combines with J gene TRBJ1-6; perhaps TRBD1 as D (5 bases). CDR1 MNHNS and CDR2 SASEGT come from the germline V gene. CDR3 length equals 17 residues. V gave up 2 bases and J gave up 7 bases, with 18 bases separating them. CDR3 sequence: CASSESGGGGWNSPLHF. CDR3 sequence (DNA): TGTGCCAGCAGTGAATCCGGGGGGGGAGGTTGGAATTCACCCCTCCACTTT.

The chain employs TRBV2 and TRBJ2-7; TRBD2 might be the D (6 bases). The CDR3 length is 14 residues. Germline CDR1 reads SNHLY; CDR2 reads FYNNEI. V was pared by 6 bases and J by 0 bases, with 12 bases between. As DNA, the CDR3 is TGTGCCAGCAGGACCGGGGGAGTCTCCTACGAGCAGTACTTC. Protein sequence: CASRTGGVSYEQYF.

The CDR3 sequence is CASSTGTGTFLALHF. The CDR3 bases are TGTGCCAGCAGCACCGGGACAGGGACTTTTTTGGCCCTCCACTTT. This chain joins TRBV11-2 and TRBJ1-6; 9 positions match TRBD1. Germline CDR1 and CDR2: SGHAT and FQNNGV. V dropped 5 bases and J dropped 14; count of bases not matched to a gene: 13. This CDR3 contains 15 residues.

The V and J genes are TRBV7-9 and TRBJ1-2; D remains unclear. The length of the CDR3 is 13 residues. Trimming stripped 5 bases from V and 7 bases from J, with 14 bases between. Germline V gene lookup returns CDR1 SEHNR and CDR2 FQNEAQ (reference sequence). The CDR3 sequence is CASSPPLLAGYTF. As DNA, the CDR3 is TGTGCCAGCAGCCCGCCCCTACTGGCTGGCTACACCTTC.